Below, 20 T cell receptor beta chains from the same sample are listed, as sequenced in a study of blood T cell repertoires in COVID-19. The assay was immunoSEQ multiplex PCR, and TCRdb's table has in-frame clones only and misses some. There are approximately 300,000 clones in the sample; roughly 85% occur only once, and 1.9% lies in the top ten. The sequenced sample consisted of PBMCs or T cells enriched from blood (not recorded which). The receptors shown here come from a woman younger than 45 who had been exposed to COVID-19.

V is TRBV28 and J is TRBJ2-6; possibly TRBD2 for D (6 bases). The ends were cut back, 2 bases at V and 0 bases at J, with 14 bases in the middle. The V gene's germline CDR1 is MDHEN and CDR2 SYDVKM. This CDR3 is built from 18 residues. In DNA form, the CDR3 reads TGTGCCAGCAGTTTAATCCGGACTATGGTCTCTGGGGCCAACGTCCTGACTTTC. It translates to CASSLIRTMVSGANVLTF.

J is TRBJ1-2 and V is TRBV9; no clear D gene. CDR3 size: 14 residues. V gave up 1 base and J gave up 2 bases, with 9 bases separating them. Germline V CDR1 and CDR2: SGDLS, YYNGEE. The CDR3 sequence is CASSVLAENYGYTF. CDR3 bases: TGTGCCAGCAGCGTACTAGCGGAGAACTATGGCTACACCTTC.

This clone turned up a few times. This chain uses TRBV2 with TRBJ1-5; weak D call: TRBD1 (6 bases). Trimming stripped 5 bases from V and 3 bases from J, with 17 bases between. Germline assignment: CDR1 SNHLY and CDR2 FYNNEI. This CDR3 is built from 16 residues. The CDR3 bases are TGTGCCAGCAGTCTCGATGGACAGCTTGTCAATCAGCCCCAGCATTTT. Translated, it gives CASSLDGQLVNQPQHF.

V and J are TRBV21-1 and TRBJ2-6; the table names TRBD1, a call not compared with the DNA. TRBV21-1 is classified as a pseudogene. CDR3 length: 17 residues. CDR3: CASSKEGVNSGANVLTF. The DNA of the CDR3 is TGTGCCAGCAGCAAAGAAGGGGTGAACTCTGGGGCCAACGTCCTGACTTTC.

This chain links TRBV7-9 with TRBJ2-7; weak D call: TRBD2 (6 bases). Trimming shortened V by 3 bases and J by 3 bases, and 9 bases separated the two germline ends. CDR3 length: 13 residues. Germline V gives CDR1 SEHNR, CDR2 FQNEAQ (reference sequence). CDR3 in DNA: TGTGCCAGCAGCTTCGGGACTCACTACGAGCAGTACTTC. Its translation is CASSFGTHYEQYF.

The chain has TRBV11-2 and TRBJ2-5; 9 bases agree with TRBD1. V lost 0 bases, J lost 5 bases, and 13 bases stayed unmatched. The CDR3 extends over 18 amino acids. CDR1 SGHAT and CDR2 FQNNGV come from the germline V gene. The DNA for the CDR3 is TGTGCCAGCAGCTTAGATGCGGGACAGGGTCGATGGATTGAGACCCAGTACTTC. Its protein product is CASSLDAGQGRWIETQYF.

This clone was recorded a few times. The chain joins TRBV25-1 to TRBJ1-3; 7 bases match TRBD1. The CDR3 consists of 17 residues. CDR1 is MGHDK, CDR2 SYGVNS, per germline. Germline trimming cut 7 bases from V and 4 bases from J; bases unmatched to any gene: 16. The chain's CDR3 is CASTGRSGGTAGNTIYF. DNA for the CDR3: TGTGCCAGCACAGGTCGTTCAGGGGGGACAGCCGGAAACACCATATATTTT.

This chain joins TRBV18 and TRBJ2-7; 7 bases align to TRBD1. V shed 3 bases, J shed 0 bases, and the junction held 8 bases outside the gene matches. The length of the CDR3 is 16 residues. Germline V gives CDR1 KGHSH, CDR2 LQKENI. CDR3 in amino acids: CASSPKTGSSSYEQYF. The CDR3 DNA reads as TGTGCCAGCTCACCCAAGACAGGGTCAAGCTCCTACGAGCAGTACTTC.

The rearrangement joins TRBV11-2 to TRBJ1-2; TRBD1 agrees at 7 bases. Losses at the gene ends were 4 bases for V and 6 bases for J; bases not matched to a gene: 8. Per the germline V gene, CDR1 is SGHAT and CDR2 is FQNNGV. This CDR3 has 14 amino acids. The CDR3 is CASSSTGRINGYTF. CDR3 nucleotides: TGTGCCAGCAGCTCGACAGGGAGGATCAATGGCTACACCTTC.

The rearrangement links TRBV4-3 to TRBJ2-3, with TRBD1 identical over 9 bases. The J segment lost 6 bases and the V segment lost 3 bases, leaving 13 bases of the junction unmatched. This CDR3 region has 17 residues. Per the germline V gene, CDR1 is LGHNA and CDR2 is YSLEER. The CDR3 bases are TGCGCCAGCAGCCAGGGGACCGGGACAGGGATATTCGATACGCAGTATTTT. Its protein is CASSQGTGTGIFDTQYF.

The chain couples TRBV5-1 to TRBJ2-3; TRBD2 matches 13 bases. V lost 7 bases, J lost 3 bases, and 11 bases stayed unmatched. CDR3 length: 17 amino acids. Germline values: CDR1 SGHRS, CDR2 YFSETQ. CDR3 bases: TGCGCCAGCTCGGAGACTAGCGGGAGGCGGGCGACAGATACGCAGTATTTT. Translation gives CASSETSGRRATDTQYF.

The chain uses TRBV6-6 and TRBJ1-1; 7 bases map to TRBD1. Germline trimming cut 9 bases from V and 1 base from J; bases unmatched to any gene: 5. Germline V gene lookup returns CDR1 MNHNY and CDR2 SVGAGI (reference sequence). This CDR3 comprises 13 residues. The CDR3 DNA is TGTGCCAGTAAGGGACAGCCGAACACTGAAGCTTTCTTT. It encodes CASKGQPNTEAFF.

The chain is built from TRBV9 and TRBJ2-1, with 16 bases identical to TRBD2. Germline trimming cut 4 bases from V and 4 bases from J; bases unmatched to any gene: 11. CDR3 length equals 19 residues. CDR1 SGDLS and CDR2 YYNGEE come from the germline V gene. The CDR3 DNA is TGTGCCAGCAGCTCAAGTGTGGGGACTAGCGGGAGGGGGTACAATGAGCAGTTCTTC. Protein: CASSSSVGTSGRGYNEQFF.

The chain carries TRBV2 and TRBJ1-1, with D possibly TRBD1 on 6 matching bases. Germline-derived CDR1 and CDR2 are SNHLY and FYNNEI. The CDR3 totals 12 residues. V was shortened by 6 bases and J by 10 bases, with 15 bases between the two germline ends. CDR3 loop: CASRETGTAAFF. Here the CDR3 DNA reads TGTGCCAGCAGAGAGACAGGAACCGCAGCTTTCTTT.

V gene TRBV4-3 combines with J gene TRBJ1-5; 10 bases match TRBD1. Germline V gene sequence: CDR1 LGHNA, CDR2 YSLEER. The V and J ends lost 0 bases and 6 bases, in that order; junction bases with no gene match: 5. The CDR3 contains 16 residues. Written as DNA, the CDR3 is TGCGCCAGCAGCCAAGATCCCGGGACAGGGGTTCAGCCCCAGCATTTT. It codes for CASSQDPGTGVQPQHF.

This chain connects TRBV27 to TRBJ1-5, with 7 bases aligning to TRBD1. Germline assignment: CDR1 MNHEY and CDR2 SMNVEV (reference sequence). The CDR3 has 14 residues. J was trimmed by 3 bases and V by 6 bases; bases with no gene match: 5. CDR3 sequence: CASRRQGANQPQHF. CDR3 DNA sequence: TGTGCCAGCAGAAGACAGGGCGCCAATCAGCCCCAGCATTTT.

V gene TRBV24-1 combines with J gene TRBJ2-2; 10 bases match TRBD1. Germline CDR1 reads KGHDR; CDR2 reads SFDVKD. CDR3 length equals 16 residues. V was clipped by 4 bases and J by 6 bases; unmatched bases: 7. The CDR3 reads CATSESGTGDPGELFF. The CDR3 DNA follows: TGTGCCACCAGTGAGAGCGGGACAGGGGATCCCGGGGAGCTGTTTTTT.

V gene TRBV5-4 combines with J gene TRBJ1-1; D call uncertain. V was trimmed by 4 bases and J by 5 bases, leaving 12 bases between them. The CDR3 is made up of 13 amino acids. Per the germline V gene, CDR1 is SGHNT and CDR2 is YYREEE (reference sequence). The CDR3 DNA reads as TGTGCCAGCAGCGCGGCTATTGGTACTGAAGCTTTCTTT. This encodes CASSAAIGTEAFF.

J is TRBJ2-7 and V is TRBV5-1, with TRBD2 identical over 8 bases. CDR3 length equals 14 residues. CDR1 is SGHRS, CDR2 YFSETQ, per germline. Unmatched junction bases numbered 1, after V lost 0 bases and J lost 2 bases. The CDR3 reads CASSLAGGTYEQYF. In DNA, the CDR3 is TGCGCCAGCAGCTTGGCGGGAGGGACCTACGAGCAGTACTTC.

The chain uses TRBV4-3 and TRBJ2-3, with a weak D call TRBD1 (5 bases). Germline-derived CDR1 and CDR2 are LGHNA and YSLEER. The CDR3 runs 15 residues. V was cut by 0 bases and J by 5 bases, with 12 bases left in between. The CDR3 spells CASSQERQGRDTQYF. The CDR3 DNA reads as TGCGCCAGCAGCCAAGAAAGGCAGGGTCGAGATACGCAGTATTTT.